The clone carrying this TCR beta chain has more than one count but fewer than ten. Its specificity is unknown. The PCR made use of 60 Vbeta and 13 Jbeta primers. Data came from immunoSEQ multiplex PCR; TCRdb stores just in-frame clones and leaves some out. The sample shows 180,000 or so clones, 77% of them seen only once. The CDR3 is 11 residues long. Looked up from germline, CDR1 is DFQATT and CDR2 is SNEGSKA (reference sequence). V shed 5 bases and J shed 8 bases, with 13 bases lying between them. The data derive from a study of cytomegalovirus exposure and HLA in healthy donors. Study-level findings and limits: Reported findings show TCR beta sequences accurately forecast HLA-A and HLA-B alleles in most subjects. In a later analysis, at a false discovery rate of 0.05, over 15,000 TCR beta sequences were associated with HLA alleles.

This clonotype was obtained from a woman in her sixties or seventies in good health and CMV-seropositive. The sequencing input was PBMCs. The chain joins TRBV20-1 to TRBJ2-7; a possible D gene is TRBD1 (6 bases). The CDR3 DNA reads as TGCAGTGCTCAAACAGGGTTTCAGCAGTACTTC. Translation: CSAQTGFQQYF.